These 31 T cell receptor beta chains share one sample of origin, sequenced in a study of blood T cells in healthy people across ages. Combining a sample-barcoded 5' primer with a J-beta primer mix, a second PCR ran for about 7 to 11 cycles. TCRdb itself ran the 5' RACE reads through MiXCR, one entry per CDR3 protein. The table includes about 640,000 distinct CDR3 sequences, roughly three fifths detected once. Sequences were obtained from blood. The receptors come from a man aged 55 to 69 in good health.

This clonotype was seen only a few times. The rearrangement joins TRBV10-1 to TRBJ2-1, with D perhaps TRBD1 (6 bases). Trimming took off 6 bases at V and 0 bases at J, with 15 bases between the two ends. CDR1 is WNHNN and CDR2 is SYGVQD in the germline V gene (reference sequence). The CDR3 sequence is 16 residues long. The CDR3 loop reads CASRLQGPTSYNEQFF. The DNA for the CDR3 is TGCGCCAGCAGATTACAGGGCCCGACCTCCTACAATGAGCAGTTCTTC.

The rearrangement links TRBV20-1 to TRBJ2-3; D is perhaps TRBD2 (5 bases). With 1 base removed from V and 4 bases from J, the gap between germline ends came to 15 bases. The CDR3 sequence is 15 residues long. The germline gives CDR1 DFQATT, CDR2 SNEGSKA (reference sequence). The DNA for the CDR3 is TGCAGTGCTAGAGCTGGACGGGGAAGGCCAGATACGCAGTATTTT. Residues: CSARAGRGRPDTQYF.

The chain has TRBV9 and TRBJ2-5; D gene uncertain. The CDR3 loop spans 13 amino acids. The germline CDR1 and CDR2 sequences are SGDLS and YYNGEE. V was clipped by 0 bases and J by 4 bases, with 7 bases between them. CDR3 amino acids: CASSVGWLETQYF. The CDR3, as DNA: TGTGCCAGCAGCGTAGGGTGGCTAGAGACCCAGTACTTC.

V and J are TRBV4-2 and TRBJ2-7; TRBD1 is a possible D gene (6 bases). V gave up 3 bases and J gave up 5 bases, with 17 bases separating them. The CDR3 totals 15 residues. The germline V gene has CDR1 LGHNA and CDR2 YNFKEQ. CDR3 region: CASSHPLGGLHEQYF. CDR3 in DNA: TGTGCCAGCAGCCACCCCCTAGGGGGTCTCCACGAGCAGTACTTC.

This clonotype was detected once. V usage is TRBV4-3 and J usage is TRBJ2-4, with a weak D call TRBD2 (6 bases). Germline V CDR1 and CDR2: LGHNA, YSLEER. The V end lost 0 bases, the J end lost 1 base, and 16 bases lay between the germline ends. The length of the CDR3 is 18 residues. The CDR3: CASSQDTDYSWAKNIQYF. The DNA for the CDR3 is TGCGCCAGCAGCCAAGACACGGACTACTCCTGGGCCAAAAACATTCAGTACTTC.

This sequence joins TRBV4-1 and TRBJ2-1; D may be TRBD1 or TRBD2 (5 bases each). The V gene lost 4 bases and the J gene lost 6 bases, with 19 bases spanning the gap. The germline V gene has CDR1 MGHRA and CDR2 YSYEKL. This CDR3 is 16 amino acids long. Here the CDR3 DNA reads TGCGCCAGCAGCCCGTCCGGGGCAGACAGTCGCAATGAGCAGTTCTTC. This sequence encodes CASSPSGADSRNEQFF.

This chain connects TRBV7-2 to TRBJ2-4, with 9 bases identical to TRBD2. The CDR3 consists of 19 residues. Germline V gene sequence: CDR1 SGHTA, CDR2 FQGNSA. Trimming at V came to 5 bases and at J to 0 bases, leaving 14 bases not matched to a gene. The CDR3 protein is CASSPDGSGGQLAKNIQYF. The CDR3 DNA is TGTGCCAGCAGCCCCGATGGAAGCGGGGGGCAACTAGCCAAAAACATTCAGTACTTC. The full variable domain, completed using reference TRBV7-2 and TRBJ2-4, is GAGVSQSPSNKVTEKGKDVELRCDPISGHTALYWYRQSLGQGLEFLIYFQGNSAPDKSGLPSDRFSAERTGGSVSTLTIQRTQQEDSAVYLCASSPDGSGGQLAKNIQYFGAGTRLSVL.

This clonotype was seen many times. The CDR3 reads CASSLAGQDYGYTF. In nucleotides, the CDR3 is TGCGCCAGCAGCCTAGCCGGACAGGACTATGGCTACACCTTC. The rearrangement joins TRBV4-1 to TRBJ1-2, with 7 bases lining up with TRBD1. V lost 4 bases and J lost 3; bases outside the gene matches: 5. CDR1 and CDR2 from the germline V gene are MGHRA and YSYEKL. The CDR3 is 14 residues long.

This clonotype has a handful of counts. The chain has TRBV19 and TRBJ1-4; 7 positions agree with TRBD1. The CDR3 is 14 amino acids. Unmatched junction bases numbered 6, after V lost 6 bases and J lost 5 bases. Germline V gives CDR1 LNHDA, CDR2 SQIVND (reference sequence). The CDR3 is CASRPGQRNEKLFF. CDR3 DNA sequence: TGTGCCAGTAGGCCGGGACAGCGGAATGAAAAACTGTTTTTT.

The count of this clonotype is one. This chain connects TRBV28 to TRBJ1-2, with TRBD1 as a possible D gene (6 bases). The V and J ends lost 5 bases and 5 bases respectively, with 9 bases between them. The CDR3 covers 12 residues. The germline V gene has CDR1 MDHEN and CDR2 SYDVKM. Here the CDR3 DNA reads TGTGCCAGCAGTGGACAGATGTATGGCTACACCTTC. Translated, it gives CASSGQMYGYTF.

The chain combines TRBV21-1 with TRBJ2-5; the table gives TRBD1 as D, unverified against the DNA. TRBV21-1 is deemed a pseudogene. This CDR3 is built from 15 residues. The CDR3 DNA is TGTGCCAGCAGCAAAGGGGGGAACGGCCAAGAGACCCAGTACTTC. Translation: CASSKGGNGQETQYF.

This clonotype was counted between two and nine times. This chain links TRBV20-1 with TRBJ2-7; D not certain. The CDR3 covers 15 residues. Per the germline V gene, CDR1 is DFQATT and CDR2 is SNEGSKA (reference sequence). The V end was cut by 5 bases, the J end by 0 bases, with 17 bases between. The CDR3 bases are TGCAGTGCTGTCCCACTAAAACTCAACTCCTACGAGCAGTACTTC. Translation: CSAVPLKLNSYEQYF.

The chain joins TRBV11-2 to TRBJ1-6; tentative D call: TRBD1 (5 bases). Trimming left V 5 bases short and J 9 bases short, with 20 bases between. Germline-derived CDR1 and CDR2 are SGHAT and FQNNGV. This CDR3 contains 16 residues. CDR3 residues: CASSLTPGQGSSPLHF. The CDR3 DNA reads as TGTGCCAGCAGCCTAACCCCCGGGCAGGGCAGTTCACCCCTCCACTTT.

This chain joins TRBV2 and TRBJ1-2; D is ambiguous. This CDR3 is 16 amino acids long. V lost 5 bases and J 4 bases, leaving 20 bases between the germline ends. Germline values: CDR1 SNHLY, CDR2 FYNNEI. CDR3 region: CASSYGSGDTLYGYTF. CDR3 nucleotides: TGTGCCAGCAGTTATGGATCCGGAGACACCCTCTATGGCTACACCTTC. The whole variable domain, filled in from reference TRBV2 and TRBJ1-2, reads EPEVTQTPSHQVTQMGQEVILRCVPISNHLYFYWYRQILGQKVEFLVSFYNNEISEKSEIFDDQFSVERPDGSNFTLKIRSTKLEDSAMYFCASSYGSGDTLYGYTFGSGTRLTVV.

The chain couples TRBV7-2 to TRBJ1-2; D is uncertain. The ends were cut back, 7 bases at V and 2 bases at J, with 14 bases in the middle. From germline, CDR1 is SGHTA and CDR2 FQGNSA. The CDR3 is made up of 14 amino acids. CDR3 sequence (DNA): TGTGCCAGCACCGAGGGCGACCTGAACTATGGCTACACCTTC. This codes for CASTEGDLNYGYTF.

This chain uses TRBV7-2 with TRBJ2-5; 11 bases align to TRBD2. After removal of 3 bases from V and 2 bases from J, the junction contained 5 bases not matched to a gene. The length of the CDR3 is 16 residues. Germline V gives CDR1 SGHTA, CDR2 FQGNSA. CDR3 nucleotide sequence: TGTGCCAGCAGCTTGCTAGCGGGGGGTTTACAAGAGACCCAGTACTTC. This codes for CASSLLAGGLQETQYF.

This chain links TRBV7-9 with TRBJ1-2; 7 bases align to TRBD1. The germline V gene has CDR1 SEHNR and CDR2 FQNEAQ (reference sequence). The junction had 7 bases not matched to a gene; V was cut back by 5 bases and J by 4 bases. The CDR3 runs 14 residues. The CDR3 nucleotides read TGTGCCAGCAGCCGCGGGACAGCATCCTATGGCTACACCTTC. It specifies CASSRGTASYGYTF.

The chain has TRBV15 and TRBJ1-2; 8 nucleotides line up with TRBD1. This CDR3 is built from 15 residues. Germline lookup yields CDR1 LNHNV and CDR2 YYDKDF (reference sequence). Trimming cost V 0 bases and J 4 bases; bases outside gene matches: 4. CDR3 amino acids: CATSRDRGRGYGYTF. DNA for the CDR3: TGTGCCACCAGCAGAGACAGGGGGCGCGGCTATGGCTACACCTTC. Using reference TRBV15 and TRBJ1-2 for the parts outside the CDR3, the full variable domain is DAMVIQNPRYQVTQFGKPVTLSCSQTLNHNVMYWYQQKSSQAPKLLFHYYDKDFNNEADTPDNFQSRRPNTSFCFLDIRSPGLGDTAMYLCATSRDRGRGYGYTFGSGTRLTVV.

The chain has TRBV6-5 and TRBJ1-2; possibly TRBD1 for D (5 bases). There are 13 residues in the CDR3. V was pared by 2 bases and J by 8 bases, with 12 bases between. The germline gives CDR1 MNHEY, CDR2 SVGAGI. This CDR3 reads CASSYGGPQGYTF. In nucleotides, the CDR3 is TGTGCCAGCAGTTACGGGGGTCCCCAAGGCTACACCTTC.

The chain has TRBV10-1 and TRBJ1-1, with TRBD1 matching 8 bases. CDR3 length equals 14 residues. V gave up 3 bases and J gave up 3 bases; unmatched junction bases: 3. Germline V gives CDR1 WNHNN, CDR2 SYGVQD (reference sequence). CDR3 loop: CASSEIRGHTEAFF. The CDR3 coding sequence is TGCGCCAGCAGTGAAATCAGGGGGCACACTGAAGCTTTCTTT.

This CDR3 is CASSAPDRGRPLHF. DNA of the CDR3: TGTGCCAGCAGTGCCCCGGACAGGGGGAGGCCCCTCCACTTT. The genes are TRBV6-1 and TRBJ1-6, with TRBD1 matching 10 bases. The CDR3 loop spans 14 amino acids. After removal of 4 bases from V and 13 bases from J, the junction contained 7 bases not matched to a gene. In germline, CDR1 is MNHNS, CDR2 SASEGT.

The DNA for the CDR3 is TGCAGTGCTAGGACAGGGTCGGGCTATGGCTACACCTTC. This sequence encodes CSARTGSGYGYTF. The genes are TRBV20-1 and TRBJ1-2; the match to TRBD1 covers 7 bases. V lost 3 bases and J lost 4; bases outside the gene matches: 5. The CDR3 totals 13 residues. Germline V gene sequence: CDR1 DFQATT, CDR2 SNEGSKA (reference sequence).

This clonotype was seen a few times. The gene calls are TRBV29-1 and TRBJ2-7, with 7 nucleotides matching TRBD1. Germline V lookup: CDR1 SQVTM, CDR2 ANQGSEA. The CDR3 consists of 11 residues. After removal of 8 bases from V and 2 bases from J, the junction contained 3 bases not matched to a gene. The CDR3 protein is CSCGTAYEQYF. The DNA for the CDR3 is TGCAGCTGTGGGACAGCCTACGAGCAGTACTTC.

This chain joins TRBV15 and TRBJ1-4, with unresolved D. There are 14 residues in the CDR3. The germline V gene encodes CDR1 LNHNV and CDR2 YYDKDF (reference sequence). Trimming shortened V by 1 base and J by 3 bases, and 6 bases separated the two germline ends. CDR3 residues: CATSRGAANEKLFF. The DNA for the CDR3 is TGTGCCACCAGCAGAGGGGCAGCTAATGAAAAACTGTTTTTT.

The genes are TRBV20-1 and TRBJ2-5; D is unclear. V was pared by 4 bases and J by 4 bases, with 10 bases between. From germline, CDR1 is DFQATT and CDR2 SNEGSKA (reference sequence). The CDR3 contains 12 residues. CDR3 sequence reads: CSAIRAGETQYF. The CDR3 region has the DNA TGCAGTGCTATCCGGGCCGGAGAGACCCAGTACTTC.

This clonotype turned up a few times. The CDR3 bases are TGCAGTGCTACGAGCGGACTAATCGCCTACAATGAGCAGTTCTTC. Protein: CSATSGLIAYNEQFF. The chain employs TRBV20-1 and TRBJ2-1; possibly TRBD2 for D (6 bases). The CDR3 sequence is 15 residues long. Per germline, CDR1 DFQATT and CDR2 SNEGSKA (reference sequence). Trimming cost V 4 bases and J 2 bases, with 15 bases left between them.

In nucleotides, the CDR3 is TGCGCCAGCAGCTTGGCGTGGACTGGGAGGGCAGATACGCAGTATTTT. Translation gives CASSLAWTGRADTQYF. The rearrangement links TRBV5-1 to TRBJ2-3; TRBD2 agrees at 7 bases. The CDR3 consists of 16 residues. Germline V CDR1 and CDR2: SGHRS, YFSETQ. The ends lost 0 bases at V and 4 bases at J; junction bases unmatched: 8.

The V call is TRBV20-1, the J call TRBJ1-4; no firm D call. CDR1 is DFQATT, CDR2 SNEGSKA, per germline (reference sequence). Trimming shortened V by 1 base and J by 8 bases, and 14 bases separated the two germline ends. CDR3 size: 14 residues. CDR3 amino acids: CSARGGPPREKLFF. DNA of the CDR3: TGCAGTGCTAGAGGAGGGCCTCCTCGAGAAAAACTGTTTTTT.

This sequence joins TRBV12-3 or TRBV12-4 and TRBJ2-3; either TRBD1 or TRBD2 may supply D (6 bases each). V was trimmed by 1 base and J by 5 bases, leaving 13 bases between them. The CDR3 totals 15 residues. The CDR3 sequence is CASSLVRGVRDTQYF. In DNA form, the CDR3 reads TGTGCCAGCAGTTTAGTGAGGGGGGTAAGAGATACGCAGTATTTT.

This clonotype was seen just once. Written as DNA, the CDR3 is TGTGCCAGCAGTTGGGACACTTACGGTTCACCCCTCCACTTT. It encodes CASSWDTYGSPLHF. This chain connects TRBV27 to TRBJ1-6; D perhaps matches TRBD1 (6 bases). Per germline, CDR1 MNHEY and CDR2 SMNVEV (reference sequence). V was cut by 4 bases and J by 9 bases, with 13 bases left in between. This CDR3 is 14 amino acids long.

This clonotype has only one observation. The genes are TRBV3-1 and TRBJ2-3; D is unclear. This CDR3 comprises 15 residues. The germline V and J ends were trimmed by 0 bases and 6 bases, with 13 bases remaining between them. Germline V lookup: CDR1 LGHDT, CDR2 YNNKEL (reference sequence). CDR3 sequence reads: CASSQDRLGFDTQYF. CDR3 coding DNA: TGTGCCAGCAGCCAAGATAGGTTGGGGTTTGATACGCAGTATTTT.